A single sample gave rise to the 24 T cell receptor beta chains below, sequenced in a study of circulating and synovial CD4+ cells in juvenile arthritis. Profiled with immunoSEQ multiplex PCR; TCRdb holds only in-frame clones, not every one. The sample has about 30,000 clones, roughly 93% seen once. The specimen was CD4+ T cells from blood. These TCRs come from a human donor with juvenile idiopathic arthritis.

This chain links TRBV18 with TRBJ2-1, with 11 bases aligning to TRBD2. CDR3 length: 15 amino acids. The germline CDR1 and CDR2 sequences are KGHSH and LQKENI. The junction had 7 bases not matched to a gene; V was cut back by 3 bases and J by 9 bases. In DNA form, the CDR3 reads TGTGCCAGCTCACCCGGCCTAGCGGGAGGCGGTGAGCAGTTCTTC. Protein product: CASSPGLAGGGEQFF. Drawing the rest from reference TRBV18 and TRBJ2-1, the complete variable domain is NAGVMQNPRHLVRRRGQEARLRCSPMKGHSHVYWYRQLPEEGLKFMVYLQKENIIDESGMPKERFSAEFPKEGPSILRIQQVVRGDSAAYFCASSPGLAGGGEQFFGPGTRLTVL.

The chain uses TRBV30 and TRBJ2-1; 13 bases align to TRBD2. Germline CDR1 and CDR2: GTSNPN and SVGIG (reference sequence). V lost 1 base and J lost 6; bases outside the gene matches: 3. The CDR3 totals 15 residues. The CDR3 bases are TGTGCCTGGAGTGGAGGACTAGCGGGAGCCAATGAGCAGTTCTTC. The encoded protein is CAWSGGLAGANEQFF.

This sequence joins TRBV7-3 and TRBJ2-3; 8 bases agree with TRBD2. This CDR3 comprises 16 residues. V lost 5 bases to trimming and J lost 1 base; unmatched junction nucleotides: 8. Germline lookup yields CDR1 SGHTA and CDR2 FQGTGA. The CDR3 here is CASSGTGTSRTDTQYF. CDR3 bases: TGTGCCAGCAGCGGTACCGGGACTAGTCGCACAGATACGCAGTATTTT.

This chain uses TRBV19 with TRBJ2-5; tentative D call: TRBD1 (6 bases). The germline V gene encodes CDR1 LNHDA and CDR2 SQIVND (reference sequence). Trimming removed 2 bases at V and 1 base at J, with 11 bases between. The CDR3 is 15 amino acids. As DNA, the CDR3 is TGTGCCAGTAGTATACCGGGACACCTCCAAGAGACCCAGTACTTC. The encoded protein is CASSIPGHLQETQYF. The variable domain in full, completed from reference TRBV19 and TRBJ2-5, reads DGGITQSPKYLFRKEGQNVTLSCEQNLNHDAMYWYRQDPGQGLRLIYYSQIVNDFQKGDIAEGYSVSREKKESFPLTVTSAQKNPTAFYLCASSIPGHLQETQYFGPGTRLLVL.

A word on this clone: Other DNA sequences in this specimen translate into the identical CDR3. The CDR3 sequence is CSARPGDTQYF. CDR3 nucleotides: TGCAGTGCTAGACCGGGAGATACGCAGTATTTT. This chain joins TRBV20-1 and TRBJ2-3; no definite D call. The CDR3 runs 11 residues. CDR1 is DFQATT, CDR2 SNEGSKA, per germline (reference sequence). V was trimmed by 2 bases and J by 5 bases, leaving 5 bases between them.

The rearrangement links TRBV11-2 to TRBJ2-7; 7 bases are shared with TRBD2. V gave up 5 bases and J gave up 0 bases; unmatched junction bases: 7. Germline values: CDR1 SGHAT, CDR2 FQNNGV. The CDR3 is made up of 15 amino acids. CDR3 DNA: TGTGCCAGCAGCCCCGGGACTACCAGCTCCTACGAGCAGTACTTC. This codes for CASSPGTTSSYEQYF.

The DNA of the CDR3 is TGCGCCAGCAGTGATCGGGGACAGAGCCCTTATGGCTACACCTTC. It encodes CASSDRGQSPYGYTF. The chain recombines TRBV10-1 with TRBJ1-2, with TRBD1 matching 7 bases. Germline CDR1 reads WNHNN; CDR2 reads SYGVQD (reference sequence). The CDR3 has 15 amino acids. V dropped 3 bases and J dropped 5; count of bases not matched to a gene: 9.

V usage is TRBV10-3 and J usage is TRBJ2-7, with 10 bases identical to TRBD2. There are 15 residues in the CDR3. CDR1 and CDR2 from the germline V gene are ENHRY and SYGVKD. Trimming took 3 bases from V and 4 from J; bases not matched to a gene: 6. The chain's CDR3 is CAISDPGLAVYEQYF. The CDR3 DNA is TGTGCCATCAGTGACCCCGGACTAGCGGTTTACGAGCAGTACTTC.

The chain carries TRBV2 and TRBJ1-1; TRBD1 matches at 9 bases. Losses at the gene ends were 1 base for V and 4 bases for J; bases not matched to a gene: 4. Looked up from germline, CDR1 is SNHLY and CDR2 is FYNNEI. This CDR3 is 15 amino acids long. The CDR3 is CASSEEGQGVTEAFF. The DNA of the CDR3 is TGTGCCAGCAGTGAAGAGGGACAGGGAGTCACTGAAGCTTTCTTT.

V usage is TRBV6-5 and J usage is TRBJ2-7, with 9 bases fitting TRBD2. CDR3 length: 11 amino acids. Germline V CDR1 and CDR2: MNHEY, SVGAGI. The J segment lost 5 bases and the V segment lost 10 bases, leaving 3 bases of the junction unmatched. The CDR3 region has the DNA TGTGCCACTAGACTAGCGGACGAGCAGTACTTC. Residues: CATRLADEQYF.

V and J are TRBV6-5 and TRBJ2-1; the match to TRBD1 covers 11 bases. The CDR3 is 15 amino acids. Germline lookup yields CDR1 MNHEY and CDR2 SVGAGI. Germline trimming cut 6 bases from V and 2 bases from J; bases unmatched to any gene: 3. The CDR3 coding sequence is TGTGCCAGCAGCGGACAGGGGGCAGCCTACAATGAGCAGTTCTTC. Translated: CASSGQGAAYNEQFF.

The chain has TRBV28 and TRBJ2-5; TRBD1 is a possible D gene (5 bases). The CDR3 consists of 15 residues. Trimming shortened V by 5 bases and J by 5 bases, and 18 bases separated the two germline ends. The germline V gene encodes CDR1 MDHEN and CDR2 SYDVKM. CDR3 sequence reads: CASSLMGQGTETQYF. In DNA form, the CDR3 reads TGTGCCAGCAGTCTTATGGGGCAGGGAACCGAGACCCAGTACTTC.

CDR3 DNA sequence: TGTGCCAGCAGCCTTGGACAGACGAACACTGAAGCTTTCTTT. This codes for CASSLGQTNTEAFF. This chain joins TRBV6-1 and TRBJ1-1; possibly TRBD1 for D (6 bases). From germline, CDR1 is MNHNS and CDR2 SASEGT. Deletions cut 6 bases from V and 1 base from J, with 12 bases between. The CDR3 is made up of 14 amino acids.

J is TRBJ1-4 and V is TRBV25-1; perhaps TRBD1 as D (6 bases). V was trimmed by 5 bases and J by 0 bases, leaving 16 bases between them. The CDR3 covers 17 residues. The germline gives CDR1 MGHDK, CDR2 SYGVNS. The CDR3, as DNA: TGTGCCAGCAGTAAGGGGGACGGCTTTGCAACTAATGAAAAACTGTTTTTT. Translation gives CASSKGDGFATNEKLFF.

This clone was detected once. Here the CDR3 reads CASSVEGGRSEKLFF. In nucleotides, the CDR3 is TGTGCCAGCAGCGTAGAGGGGGGGCGCAGTGAAAAACTGTTTTTT. The V and J genes are TRBV9 and TRBJ1-4, with D perhaps matching TRBD1 (6 bases). The germline V gene has CDR1 SGDLS and CDR2 YYNGEE. This CDR3 region has 15 residues. Trimming removed 0 bases at V and 7 bases at J, with 13 bases between.

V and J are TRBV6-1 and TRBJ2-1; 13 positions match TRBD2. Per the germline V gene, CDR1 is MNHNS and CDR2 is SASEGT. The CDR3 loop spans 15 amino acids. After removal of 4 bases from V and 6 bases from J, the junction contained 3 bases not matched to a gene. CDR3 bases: TGTGCCAGCAGTGGCGGACTAGCGGGAGCCAATGAGCAGTTCTTC. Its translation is CASSGGLAGANEQFF.

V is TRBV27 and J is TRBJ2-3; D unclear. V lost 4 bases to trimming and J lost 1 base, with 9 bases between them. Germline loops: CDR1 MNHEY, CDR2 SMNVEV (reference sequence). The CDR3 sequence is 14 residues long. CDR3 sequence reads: CASSSSRRTDTQYF. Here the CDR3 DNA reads TGTGCCAGCAGTTCTAGTCGCCGCACAGATACGCAGTATTTT.

The CDR3 DNA reads as TGTGCCAGCAGCCTGAGTGCGGGGGCGCGGGGTTATAATGAGCAGTTCTTC. It yields the protein CASSLSAGARGYNEQFF. The chain employs TRBV28 and TRBJ2-1; TRBD2 is a possible D gene (7 bases). V was trimmed by 6 bases and J by 7 bases, leaving 25 bases between them. This CDR3 has 17 residues. Germline lookup yields CDR1 MDHEN and CDR2 SYDVKM.

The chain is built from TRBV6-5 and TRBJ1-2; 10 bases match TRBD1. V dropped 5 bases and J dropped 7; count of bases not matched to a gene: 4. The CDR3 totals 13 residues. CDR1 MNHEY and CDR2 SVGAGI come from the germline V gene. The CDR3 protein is CASSLTGGTGYTF. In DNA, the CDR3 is TGTGCCAGCAGTCTGACAGGGGGCACTGGCTACACCTTC.

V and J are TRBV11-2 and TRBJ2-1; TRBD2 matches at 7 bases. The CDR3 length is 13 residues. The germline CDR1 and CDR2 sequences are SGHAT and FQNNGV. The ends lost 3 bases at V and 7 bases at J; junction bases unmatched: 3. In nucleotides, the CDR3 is TGTGCCAGCAGCTTGCGGGAGTGGAATGAGCAGTTCTTC. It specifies CASSLREWNEQFF.

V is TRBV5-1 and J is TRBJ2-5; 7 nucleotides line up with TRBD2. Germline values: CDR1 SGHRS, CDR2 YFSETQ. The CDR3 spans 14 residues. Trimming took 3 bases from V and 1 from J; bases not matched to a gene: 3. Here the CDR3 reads CASSSRGVQETQYF. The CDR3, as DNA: TGCGCCAGCAGCTCCCGGGGGGTCCAAGAGACCCAGTACTTC.

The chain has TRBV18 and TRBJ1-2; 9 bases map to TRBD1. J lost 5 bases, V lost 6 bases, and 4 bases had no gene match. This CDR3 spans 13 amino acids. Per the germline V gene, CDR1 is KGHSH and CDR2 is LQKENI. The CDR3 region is CASSPDRGYGYTF. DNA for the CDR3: TGTGCCAGCTCCCCCGACAGGGGGTATGGCTACACCTTC.

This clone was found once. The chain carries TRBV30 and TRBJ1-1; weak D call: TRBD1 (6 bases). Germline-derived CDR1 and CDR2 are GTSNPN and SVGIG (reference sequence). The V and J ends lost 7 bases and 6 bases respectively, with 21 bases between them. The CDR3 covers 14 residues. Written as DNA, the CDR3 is TGTGCCTTAAAACAATGGGGGGGCGGCCCTGAAGCTTTCTTT. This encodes CALKQWGGGPEAFF.

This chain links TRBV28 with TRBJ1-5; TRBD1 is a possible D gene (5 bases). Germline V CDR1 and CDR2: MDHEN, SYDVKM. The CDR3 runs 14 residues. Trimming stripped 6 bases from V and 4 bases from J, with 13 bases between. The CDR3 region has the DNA TGTGCCAGCAGCCTCGGGGGGGATAATCAGCCCCAGCATTTT. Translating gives CASSLGGDNQPQHF.